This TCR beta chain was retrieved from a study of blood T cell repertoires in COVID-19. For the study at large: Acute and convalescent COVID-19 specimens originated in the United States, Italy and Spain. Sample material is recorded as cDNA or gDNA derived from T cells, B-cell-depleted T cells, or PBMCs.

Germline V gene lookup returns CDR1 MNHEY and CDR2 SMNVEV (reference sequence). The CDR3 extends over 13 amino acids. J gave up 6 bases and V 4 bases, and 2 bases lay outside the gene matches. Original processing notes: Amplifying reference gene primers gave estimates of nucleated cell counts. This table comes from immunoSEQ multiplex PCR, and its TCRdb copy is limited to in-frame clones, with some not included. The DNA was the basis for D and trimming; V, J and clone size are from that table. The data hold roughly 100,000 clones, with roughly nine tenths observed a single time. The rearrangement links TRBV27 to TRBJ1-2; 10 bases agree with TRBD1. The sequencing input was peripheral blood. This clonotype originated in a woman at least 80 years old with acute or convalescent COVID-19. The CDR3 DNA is TGTGCCAGCAGTTACGGGACAGGGGATGGCTACACCTTC. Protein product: CASSYGTGDGYTF.